Sequencing of this TCR beta chain was carried out in a study of technical replicates of blood from several donors. Clones were sequenced by immunoSEQ multiplex PCR, and TCRdb holds only the in-frame ones, with some missing. Of more than 65,000 clones listed, around 90% are singletons. V shed 1 base and J shed 12 bases, with 16 bases lying between them. This CDR3 spans 13 amino acids. CDR1 is SGHTA and CDR2 is FQGNSA in the germline V gene. The receptor was isolated from a human donor in good health. Some clones in this sample may be carry-over from other donors' samples. Sequencing was performed on PBMCs. V usage is TRBV7-2 and J usage is TRBJ2-7; D is unclear. The CDR3 nucleotides read TGTGCCAGCAGCTTAGGGATGGGCCCGAAAGGGTACTTC. It codes for CASSLGMGPKGYF.